The table lists the clone carrying this T cell receptor beta chain with a count of one. Its antigen is currently unknown. Recipients boosted at about 4 weeks or about 12 weeks are pooled. Only in-frame clones appear in the TCRdb table, and some are missing; sequencing was by immunoSEQ multiplex PCR. Of some 150,000 clones listed, 86% were seen once; the top ten hold 5% to 5.5%. The data were obtained in a study of T cell responses to AZD1222 COVID-19 vaccine. Overall study findings and caveats: Nearly half of unique spike-specific TCRs reportedly avoided B.1.351 and B.1.1.7 mutated regions. Along spike, vaccine-associated CD4 TCRs were found throughout, with dominance at 160-218 and 743-854.

V lost 3 bases and J lost 5, with 4 bases in between. The CDR3 length is 11 residues. CDR1 and CDR2 (germline): SGHAT, FQNNGV. The chain links TRBV11-2 to TRBJ2-5, with no clear D. Sequencing used peripheral blood, obtained 28 days after the second AZD1222 dose. The clonotype was recovered from an adult who received the AZD1222 COVID-19 vaccine. The CDR3 loop is CASSFLETQYF. The CDR3 nucleotides read TGTGCCAGCAGCTTCCTCGAGACCCAGTACTTC.